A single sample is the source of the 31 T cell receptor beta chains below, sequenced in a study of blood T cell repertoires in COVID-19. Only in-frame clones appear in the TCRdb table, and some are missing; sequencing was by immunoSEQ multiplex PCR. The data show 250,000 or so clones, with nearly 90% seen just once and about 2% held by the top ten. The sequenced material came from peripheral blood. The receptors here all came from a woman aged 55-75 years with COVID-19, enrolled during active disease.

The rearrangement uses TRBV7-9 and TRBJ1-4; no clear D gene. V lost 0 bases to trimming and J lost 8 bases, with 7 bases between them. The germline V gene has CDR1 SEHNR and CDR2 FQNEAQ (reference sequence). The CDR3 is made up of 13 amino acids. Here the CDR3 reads CASSLAESEKLFF. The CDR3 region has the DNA TGTGCCAGCAGCTTAGCCGAGAGCGAAAAACTGTTTTTT.

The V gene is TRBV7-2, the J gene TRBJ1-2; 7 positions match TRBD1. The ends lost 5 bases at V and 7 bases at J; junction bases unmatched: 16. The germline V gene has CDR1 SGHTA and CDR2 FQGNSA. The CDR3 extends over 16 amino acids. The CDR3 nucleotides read TGTGCCAGCAGCCCAGCGAGGGGGCGCGACCTTTTTGGCTACACCTTC. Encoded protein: CASSPARGRDLFGYTF.

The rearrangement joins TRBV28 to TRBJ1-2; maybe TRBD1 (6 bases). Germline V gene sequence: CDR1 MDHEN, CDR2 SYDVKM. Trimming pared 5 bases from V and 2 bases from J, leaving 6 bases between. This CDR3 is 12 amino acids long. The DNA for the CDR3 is TGTGCCAGCAGTAGGGGGAACTATGGCTACACCTTC. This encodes CASSRGNYGYTF.

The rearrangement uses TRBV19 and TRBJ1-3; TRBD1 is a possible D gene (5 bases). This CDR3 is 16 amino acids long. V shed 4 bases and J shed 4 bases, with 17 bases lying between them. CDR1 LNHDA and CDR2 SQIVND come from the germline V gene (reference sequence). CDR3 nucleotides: TGTGCCAGTAGTACAAGGAAGGCGGGACTCGGAAACACCATATATTTT. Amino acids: CASSTRKAGLGNTIYF.

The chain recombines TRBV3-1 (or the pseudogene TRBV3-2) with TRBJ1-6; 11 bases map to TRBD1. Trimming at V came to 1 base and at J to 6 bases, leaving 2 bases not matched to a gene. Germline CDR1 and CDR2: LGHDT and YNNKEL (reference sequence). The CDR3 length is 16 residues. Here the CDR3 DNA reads TGTGCCAGCAGCCAAGCTGGGACAGGGGGTAATTCACCCCTCCACTTT. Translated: CASSQAGTGGNSPLHF.

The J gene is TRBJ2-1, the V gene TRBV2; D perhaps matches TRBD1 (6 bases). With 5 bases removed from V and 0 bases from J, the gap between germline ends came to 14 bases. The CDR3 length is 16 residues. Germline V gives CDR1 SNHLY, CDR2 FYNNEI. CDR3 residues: CASSSQGLSSYNEQFF. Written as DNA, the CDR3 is TGTGCCAGCAGTTCACAGGGCCTAAGCTCCTACAATGAGCAGTTCTTC.

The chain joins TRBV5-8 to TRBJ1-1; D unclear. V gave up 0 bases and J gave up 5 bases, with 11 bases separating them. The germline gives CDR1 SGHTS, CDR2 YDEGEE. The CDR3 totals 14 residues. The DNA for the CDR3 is TGTGCCAGCAGCTTGGATCGAGGGAGGACTGAAGCTTTCTTT. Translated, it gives CASSLDRGRTEAFF.

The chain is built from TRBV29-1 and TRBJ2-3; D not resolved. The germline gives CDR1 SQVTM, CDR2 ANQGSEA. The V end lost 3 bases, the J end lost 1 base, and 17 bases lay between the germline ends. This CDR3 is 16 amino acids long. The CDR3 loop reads CSVDSSGPERTDTQYF. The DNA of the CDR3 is TGCAGCGTTGACAGCTCAGGCCCGGAACGCACAGATACGCAGTATTTT.

The CDR3 DNA reads as TGTGCCAGCAGCTGGACAGGGGTCACTGAAGCTTTCTTT. It specifies CASSWTGVTEAFF. The rearrangement joins TRBV7-9 to TRBJ1-1; 9 positions agree with TRBD1. Germline V gene data show CDR1 as SEHNR and CDR2 as FQNEAQ (reference sequence). This CDR3 has 13 amino acids. V gave up 4 bases and J gave up 4 bases; unmatched junction bases: 1.

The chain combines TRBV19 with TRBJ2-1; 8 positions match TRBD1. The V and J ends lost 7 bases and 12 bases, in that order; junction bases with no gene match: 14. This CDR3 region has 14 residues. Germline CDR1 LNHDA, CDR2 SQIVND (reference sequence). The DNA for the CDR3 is TGTGCCAGTACCCACGGCAGGGGGCGCTTAGGGCAGTTCTTC. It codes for CASTHGRGRLGQFF.

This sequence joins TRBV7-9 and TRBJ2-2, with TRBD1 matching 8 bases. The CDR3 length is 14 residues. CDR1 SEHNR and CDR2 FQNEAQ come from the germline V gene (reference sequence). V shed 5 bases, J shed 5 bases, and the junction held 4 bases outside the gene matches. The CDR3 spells CASSTTGDTGELFF. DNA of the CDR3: TGTGCCAGCAGCACGACAGGGGATACCGGGGAGCTGTTTTTT. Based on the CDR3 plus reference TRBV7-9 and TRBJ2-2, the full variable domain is DTGVSQNPRHKITKRGQNVTFRCDPISEHNRLYWYRQTLGQGPEFLTYFQNEAQLEKSRLLSDRFSAERPKGSFSTLEIQRTEQGDSAMYLCASSTTGDTGELFFGEGSRLTVL.

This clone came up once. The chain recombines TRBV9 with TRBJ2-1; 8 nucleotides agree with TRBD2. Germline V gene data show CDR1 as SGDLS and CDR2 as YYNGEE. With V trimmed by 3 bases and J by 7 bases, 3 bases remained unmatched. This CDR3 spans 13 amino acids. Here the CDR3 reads CASSGLAWNEQFF. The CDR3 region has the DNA TGTGCCAGCAGCGGACTAGCGTGGAATGAGCAGTTCTTC.

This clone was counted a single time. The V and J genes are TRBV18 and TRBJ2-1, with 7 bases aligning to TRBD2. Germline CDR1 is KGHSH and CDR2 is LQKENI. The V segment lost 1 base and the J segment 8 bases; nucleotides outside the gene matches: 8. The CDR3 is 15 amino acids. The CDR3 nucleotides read TGTGCCAGCTCACCACGGTCAGGTACTAGCGATGAGCAGTTCTTC. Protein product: CASSPRSGTSDEQFF.

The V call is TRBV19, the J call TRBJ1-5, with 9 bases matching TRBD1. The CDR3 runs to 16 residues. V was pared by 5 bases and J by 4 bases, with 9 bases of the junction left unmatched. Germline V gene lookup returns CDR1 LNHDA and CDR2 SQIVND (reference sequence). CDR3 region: CASSLRPTGGNQPQHF. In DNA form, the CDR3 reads TGTGCCAGTAGTTTACGTCCGACAGGGGGGAATCAGCCCCAGCATTTT. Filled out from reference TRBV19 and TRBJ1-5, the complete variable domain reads DGGITQSPKYLFRKEGQNVTLSCEQNLNHDAMYWYRQDPGQGLRLIYYSQIVNDFQKGDIAEGYSVSREKKESFPLTVTSAQKNPTAFYLCASSLRPTGGNQPQHFGDGTRLSIL.

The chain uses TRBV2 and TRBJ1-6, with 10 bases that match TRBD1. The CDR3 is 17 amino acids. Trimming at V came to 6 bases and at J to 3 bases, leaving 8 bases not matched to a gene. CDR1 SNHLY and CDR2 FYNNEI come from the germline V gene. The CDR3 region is CASSRLGDRGYNSPLHF. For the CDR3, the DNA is TGTGCCAGCAGCCGATTGGGGGACAGGGGCTATAATTCACCCCTCCACTTT.

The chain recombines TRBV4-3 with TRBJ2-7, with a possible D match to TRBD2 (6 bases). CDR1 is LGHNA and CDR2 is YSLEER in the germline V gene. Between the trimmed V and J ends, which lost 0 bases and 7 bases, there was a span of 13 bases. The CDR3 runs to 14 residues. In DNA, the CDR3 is TGCGCCAGCAGCCAAGATTGGGGGGAACGGGAGCAGTACTTC. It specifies CASSQDWGEREQYF.

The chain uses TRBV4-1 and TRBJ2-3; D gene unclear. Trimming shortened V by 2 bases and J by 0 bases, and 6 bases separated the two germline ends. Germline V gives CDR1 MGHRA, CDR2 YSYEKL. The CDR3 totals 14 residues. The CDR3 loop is CASSQILSTDTQYF. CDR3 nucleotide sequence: TGCGCCAGCAGCCAAATCCTTAGCACAGATACGCAGTATTTT.

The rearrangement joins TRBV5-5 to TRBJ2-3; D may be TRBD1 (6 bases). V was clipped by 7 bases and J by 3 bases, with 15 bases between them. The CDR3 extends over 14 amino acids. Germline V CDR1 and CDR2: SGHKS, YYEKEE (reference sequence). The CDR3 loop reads CASVRDTETDTQYF. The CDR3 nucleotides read TGTGCCAGCGTACGGGACACAGAAACAGATACGCAGTATTTT.

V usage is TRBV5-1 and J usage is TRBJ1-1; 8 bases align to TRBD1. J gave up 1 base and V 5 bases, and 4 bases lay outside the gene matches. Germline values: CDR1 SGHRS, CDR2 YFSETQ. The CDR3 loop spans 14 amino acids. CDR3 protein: CASRIGQGNTEAFF. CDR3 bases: TGCGCCAGCAGAATCGGACAGGGGAACACTGAAGCTTTCTTT.

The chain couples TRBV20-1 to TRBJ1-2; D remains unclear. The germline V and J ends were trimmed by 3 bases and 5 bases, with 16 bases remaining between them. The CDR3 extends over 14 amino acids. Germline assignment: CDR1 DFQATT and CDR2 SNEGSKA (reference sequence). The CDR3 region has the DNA TGCAGTGCTAGTGCCTGGGAAGGAGGGTATGGCTACACCTTC. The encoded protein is CSASAWEGGYGYTF.

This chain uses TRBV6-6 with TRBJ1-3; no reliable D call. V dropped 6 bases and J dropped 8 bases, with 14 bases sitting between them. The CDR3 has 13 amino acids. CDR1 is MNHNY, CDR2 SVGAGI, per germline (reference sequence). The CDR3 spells CASSDVRRDTIYF. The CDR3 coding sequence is TGTGCCAGCAGCGACGTCAGGCGGGACACCATATATTTT.

The CDR3 DNA reads as TGTGCCAGCAGCTTCACCGGGAGCGATTCACCCCTCCACTTT. Translated: CASSFTGSDSPLHF. This chain connects TRBV7-2 to TRBJ1-6, with no clear D. This CDR3 contains 14 residues. The germline V gene encodes CDR1 SGHTA and CDR2 FQGNSA. V lost 3 bases to trimming and J lost 8 bases, with 11 bases between them.

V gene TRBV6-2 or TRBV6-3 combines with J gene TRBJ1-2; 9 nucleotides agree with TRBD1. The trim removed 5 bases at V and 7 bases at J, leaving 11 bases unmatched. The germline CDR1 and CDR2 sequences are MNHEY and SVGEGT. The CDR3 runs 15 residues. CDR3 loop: CASSPAGTGSRGYTF. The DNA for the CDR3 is TGTGCCAGCAGTCCCGCCGGGACAGGGTCGCGTGGCTACACCTTC.

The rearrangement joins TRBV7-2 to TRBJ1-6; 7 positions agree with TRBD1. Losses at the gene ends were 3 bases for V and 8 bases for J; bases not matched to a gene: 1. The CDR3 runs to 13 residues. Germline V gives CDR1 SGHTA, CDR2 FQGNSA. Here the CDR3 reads CASSFTGDSPLHF. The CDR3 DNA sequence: TGTGCCAGCAGCTTCACAGGGGATTCACCCCTCCACTTT.

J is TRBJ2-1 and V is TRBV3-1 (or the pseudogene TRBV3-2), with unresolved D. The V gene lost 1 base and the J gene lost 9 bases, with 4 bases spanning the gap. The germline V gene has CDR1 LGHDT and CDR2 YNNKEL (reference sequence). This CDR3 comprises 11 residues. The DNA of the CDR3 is TGTGCCAGCAGCCAAGTTCGTGAGCAGTTCTTC. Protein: CASSQVREQFF.

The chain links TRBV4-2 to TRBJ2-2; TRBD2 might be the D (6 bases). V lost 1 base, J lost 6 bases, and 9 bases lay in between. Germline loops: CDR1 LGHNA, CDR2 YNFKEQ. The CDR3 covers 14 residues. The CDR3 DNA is TGTGCCAGCAGCCAAGTACTAGCTTCCGGGGAGCTGTTTTTT. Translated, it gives CASSQVLASGELFF.

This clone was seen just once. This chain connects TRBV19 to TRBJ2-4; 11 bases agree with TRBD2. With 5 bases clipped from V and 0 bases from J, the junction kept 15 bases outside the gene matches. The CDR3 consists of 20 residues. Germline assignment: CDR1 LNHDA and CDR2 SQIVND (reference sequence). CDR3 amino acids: CASSPTWGTSGTIAKNIQYF. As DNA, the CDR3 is TGTGCCAGTAGTCCCACTTGGGGGACTAGCGGTACCATAGCCAAAAACATTCAGTACTTC.

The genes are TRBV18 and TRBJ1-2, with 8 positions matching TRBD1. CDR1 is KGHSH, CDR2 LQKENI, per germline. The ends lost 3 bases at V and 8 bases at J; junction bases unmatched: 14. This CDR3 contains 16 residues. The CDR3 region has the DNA TGTGCCAGCTCACCCCATCCGGGACAGGCCTCGGGGGGCTACACCTTC. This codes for CASSPHPGQASGGYTF.

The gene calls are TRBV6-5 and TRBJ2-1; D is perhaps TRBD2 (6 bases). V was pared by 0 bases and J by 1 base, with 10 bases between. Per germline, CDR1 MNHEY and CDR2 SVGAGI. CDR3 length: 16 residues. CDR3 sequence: CASSYSGGVSYNEQFF. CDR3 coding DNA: TGTGCCAGCAGTTACTCAGGAGGGGTATCCTACAATGAGCAGTTCTTC.

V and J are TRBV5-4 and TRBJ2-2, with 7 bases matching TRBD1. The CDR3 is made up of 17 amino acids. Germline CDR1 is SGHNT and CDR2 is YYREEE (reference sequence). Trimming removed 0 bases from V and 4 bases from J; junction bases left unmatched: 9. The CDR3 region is CASSLDPSGQITGELFF. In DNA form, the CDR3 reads TGTGCCAGCAGCTTGGATCCTTCGGGACAGATCACCGGGGAGCTGTTTTTT. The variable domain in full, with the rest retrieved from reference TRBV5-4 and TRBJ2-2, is ETGVTQSPTHLIKTRGQQVTLRCSSQSGHNTVSWYQQALGQGPQFIFQYYREEENGRGNFPPRFSGLQFPNYSSELNVNALELDDSALYLCASSLDPSGQITGELFFGEGSRLTVL.

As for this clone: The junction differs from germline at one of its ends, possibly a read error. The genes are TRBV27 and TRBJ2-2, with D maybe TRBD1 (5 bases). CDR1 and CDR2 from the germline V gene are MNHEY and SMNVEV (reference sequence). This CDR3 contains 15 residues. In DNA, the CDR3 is TGTGCCAGCAGTTTATCCAGGGTGAACAGCGGGGAGCTGTTTTTT. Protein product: CASSLSRVNSGELFF.